This T cell receptor (beta chain) was obtained from a study of shared clonotypes between healthy human individuals. Germline V gene lookup returns CDR1 SGHNT and CDR2 YYREEE (reference sequence). CDR3 length equals 16 residues. J was trimmed by 4 bases and V by 0 bases; bases with no gene match: 7. The protocol was immunoSEQ multiplex PCR, while the TCRdb copy is restricted to in-frame clones and leaves out a portion. The table has some 2 million clones, 90% to 95% seen once. The sequence was obtained from a man younger than 35 in good health. This chain links TRBV5-4 with TRBJ1-3, with 7 bases that match TRBD1. The source material was naive CD4+ T cells sorted from blood. Regarding subset: CD45RA+ positively selected. CDR3 sequence: CASSLETDRAGNTIYF. The CDR3, as DNA: TGTGCCAGCAGCTTGGAAACAGACAGGGCCGGAAACACCATATATTTT.